Presented here are 12 T cell receptor beta chains from one specimen sequenced in a study of control samples from healthy donors and cancer patients. Generated by immunoSEQ multiplex PCR, the TCRdb table keeps only in-frame clones and is missing some. Altogether tens of thousands of clones are present, 94% being singletons, with the ten largest covering under 3.5%. The sample was blood. These receptors were obtained from a woman between 25 and 40 years old in good health.

About this clone: Different DNA sequences within this sample yield the same CDR3. The V and J genes are TRBV19 and TRBJ1-2; TRBD1 might be the D (5 bases). Germline assignment: CDR1 LNHDA and CDR2 SQIVND (reference sequence). The V and J ends lost 4 bases and 4 bases respectively, with 19 bases between them. This CDR3 region has 16 residues. The CDR3 region is CASSRGGRRGGYGYTF. The CDR3 nucleotides read TGTGCCAGTAGTAGGGGGGGTCGGAGGGGCGGCTATGGCTACACCTTC.

J is TRBJ1-5 and V is TRBV5-1; 11 bases map to TRBD1. CDR3 length: 17 residues. CDR1 SGHRS and CDR2 YFSETQ come from the germline V gene. V shed 0 bases and J 2 bases; nucleotides not matched to a gene: 4. The CDR3 is CASSLGGTGGGNQPQHF. The CDR3 region has the DNA TGCGCCAGCAGCTTGGGAGGGACAGGGGGTGGCAATCAGCCCCAGCATTTT.

This clone has more than one count but fewer than ten. The chain links TRBV10-1 to TRBJ1-2, with 7 nucleotides matching TRBD1. V dropped 6 bases and J dropped 4; count of bases not matched to a gene: 5. In germline, CDR1 is WNHNN, CDR2 SYGVQD (reference sequence). CDR3 size: 13 residues. The CDR3 protein is CASSADRAYGYTF. The CDR3 DNA sequence: TGCGCCAGCAGCGCAGACAGGGCCTATGGCTACACCTTC.

The chain couples TRBV4-1 to TRBJ2-3; tentative D call: TRBD2 (5 bases). The V gene lost 1 base and the J gene lost 3 bases, with 8 bases spanning the gap. From germline, CDR1 is MGHRA and CDR2 YSYEKL. This CDR3 spans 14 amino acids. CDR3 loop: CASSQVVATDTQYF. CDR3 in DNA: TGCGCCAGCAGCCAAGTAGTAGCGACAGATACGCAGTATTTT.

The genes are TRBV4-1 and TRBJ2-4, with TRBD2 matching over 7 bases. Trimming cost V 1 base and J 7 bases; bases outside gene matches: 1. This CDR3 has 13 residues. Germline V gene lookup returns CDR1 MGHRA and CDR2 YSYEKL. As DNA, the CDR3 is TGCGCCAGCAGCCAAGGGGGGGGTAACATTCAGTACTTC. Its protein is CASSQGGGNIQYF.

The V gene is TRBV19, the J gene TRBJ1-5, with TRBD1 matching 9 bases. CDR3 size: 15 residues. The germline V gene encodes CDR1 LNHDA and CDR2 SQIVND (reference sequence). Unmatched junction bases numbered 4, after V lost 5 bases and J lost 2 bases. CDR3 amino acids: CASSVTGGGNQPQHF. CDR3 bases: TGTGCCAGTAGTGTAACAGGGGGCGGCAATCAGCCCCAGCATTTT.

This rearrangement joins TRBV5-1 to TRBJ2-5, with D possibly being TRBD2 (7 bases). Germline CDR1 reads SGHRS; CDR2 reads YFSETQ. Trimming left V 3 bases short and J 5 bases short, with 20 bases between. The CDR3 totals 16 residues. CDR3 sequence: CASSWPGGRGTETQYF. The CDR3 DNA reads TGCGCCAGCAGCTGGCCCGGGGGGCGCGGAACGGAGACCCAGTACTTC. Filled out from reference TRBV5-1 and TRBJ2-5, the complete variable domain reads KAGVTQTPRYLIKTRGQQVTLSCSPISGHRSVSWYQQTPGQGLQFLFEYFSETQRNKGNFPGRFSGRQFSNSRSEMNVSTLELGDSALYLCASSWPGGRGTETQYFGPGTRLLVL.

This chain connects TRBV10-2 to TRBJ2-4, with 10 bases fitting TRBD2. This CDR3 is built from 15 residues. Germline lookup yields CDR1 WSHSY and CDR2 SAAADI. Trimming took 6 bases from V and 6 from J; bases not matched to a gene: 8. DNA for the CDR3: TGCGCCAGCAGGGTCACTAGCGGGGTTGCAAACATTCAGTACTTC. It codes for CASRVTSGVANIQYF.

V usage is TRBV30 and J usage is TRBJ1-2, with TRBD1 matching 7 bases. CDR1 is GTSNPN, CDR2 SVGIG, per germline (reference sequence). Trimming took 5 bases from V and 5 from J; bases not matched to a gene: 8. The CDR3 consists of 13 residues. The CDR3 loop is CAWYQGGRYGYTF. The CDR3 DNA reads TGTGCCTGGTATCAAGGGGGCCGGTATGGCTACACCTTC. The full variable domain, in which reference TRBV30 and TRBJ1-2 provide the parts outside the CDR3, is SQTIHQWPATLVQPVGSPLSLECTVEGTSNPNLYWYRQAAGRGLQLLFYSVGIGQISSEVPQNLSASRPQDRQFILSSKKLLLSDSGFYLCAWYQGGRYGYTFGSGTRLTVV.

In DNA form, the CDR3 reads TGCGCCAGCAGCCAAGATCGAGGAAGGGACGGCTACACCTTC. It yields the protein CASSQDRGRDGYTF. The gene calls are TRBV4-1 and TRBJ1-2; a possible D gene is TRBD1 (5 bases). The germline V and J ends were trimmed by 0 bases and 8 bases, with 13 bases remaining between them. The CDR3 sequence is 14 residues long. The germline CDR1 and CDR2 sequences are MGHRA and YSYEKL.

The chain joins TRBV30 to TRBJ2-7; maybe TRBD2 (7 bases). There are 12 residues in the CDR3. Germline loops: CDR1 GTSNPN, CDR2 SVGIG (reference sequence). V gave up 2 bases and J gave up 10 bases, with 15 bases separating them. This chain's CDR3 is CAWSTSGGEQYV. DNA of the CDR3: TGTGCCTGGAGTACATCGGGGGGCGAACAGTACGTC.

This sequence joins TRBV5-1 and TRBJ2-2, with TRBD1 identical over 9 bases. V shed 2 bases and J 2 bases; nucleotides not matched to a gene: 4. This CDR3 spans 16 amino acids. Germline lookup yields CDR1 SGHRS and CDR2 YFSETQ. The CDR3 loop reads CASSFTGGSNTGELFF. Here the CDR3 DNA reads TGCGCCAGCAGCTTTACAGGGGGCTCTAACACCGGGGAGCTGTTTTTT.